The clone carrying this T cell receptor (beta chain) was seen a handful of times. As yet, its antigen is unknown. Libraries of TCR beta came from quantitative 5'-RACE with molecular barcodes. TCRdb passed the 5' RACE reads through MiXCR, listing each CDR3 protein once. This sample has about 800,000 distinct CDR3 sequences; 10% to 15% occur once, and the top ten carry just over 0.5%. This record belongs to a study of CD8 T cells in ankylosing spondylitis. The CDR3 length is 13 residues. V was clipped by 10 bases and J by 0 bases; unmatched bases: 2. The germline V gene has CDR1 SGHTA and CDR2 FQGNSA. Overall study results and limits: Within matched ankylosing spondylitis synovial fluid, disease-linked clones were reportedly significantly enriched. Prior work had noted some motif variants in reactive arthritis blood and synovial fluid. In peripheral blood, disease-linked CD8+ clones occurred at relatively low frequencies. Seven to nine highly homologous variants formed a TCR beta motif that appeared characteristic of ankylosing spondylitis blood.

The sample consisted of blood, either unsorted or a sorted T cell fraction (not recorded which). This sequence originates from a male donor with ankylosing spondylitis. V and J are TRBV7-2 and TRBJ2-5; 10 bases are a match to TRBD1. The CDR3 region is CATDRGNQETQYF. CDR3 bases: TGTGCCACGGACAGGGGGAACCAAGAGACCCAGTACTTC.